Presented here are 4 T cell receptor beta chains from one specimen sequenced in a study of blood T cell repertoires in COVID-19. Assay: immunoSEQ multiplex PCR; the TCRdb copy retains only in-frame clones and omits some. The sample carries 150,000 to 200,000 clones, approximately 88% recorded once. Sequencing was performed on peripheral blood. Receptors were obtained from a man in his forties with acute or convalescent COVID-19.

J is TRBJ1-2 and V is TRBV6-2 or TRBV6-3; D is unresolved. V lost 0 bases and J lost 5, with 4 bases in between. CDR3 size: 12 residues. The germline CDR1 and CDR2 sequences are MNHEY and SVGEGT. The CDR3 region is CASSYSSYGYTF. The CDR3 nucleotides are TGTGCCAGCAGTTACTCGTCTTATGGCTACACCTTC.

V usage is TRBV5-1 and J usage is TRBJ2-1; TRBD2 might be the D (6 bases). The CDR3 is made up of 14 amino acids. Germline lookup yields CDR1 SGHRS and CDR2 YFSETQ. Trimming pared 0 bases from V and 4 bases from J, leaving 8 bases between. The CDR3 DNA reads as TGCGCCAGCAGCTTGGGACTAGAATACAATGAGCAGTTCTTC. Translated, it gives CASSLGLEYNEQFF.

CDR3 residues: CASSWTSRTDTQYF. The CDR3 nucleotides read TGTGCCAGCAGTTGGACATCACGCACAGATACGCAGTATTTT. The chain couples TRBV27 to TRBJ2-3, with D perhaps TRBD1 (5 bases). The germline CDR1 and CDR2 sequences are MNHEY and SMNVEV (reference sequence). The CDR3 covers 14 residues. V was shortened by 4 bases and J by 1 base, with 9 bases between the two germline ends.

This clone appeared a few times. This chain uses TRBV27 with TRBJ1-5; D not certain. The CDR3 is 15 amino acids. In germline, CDR1 is MNHEY, CDR2 SMNVEV (reference sequence). Trimming left V 4 bases short and J 0 bases short, with 10 bases between. The DNA of the CDR3 is TGTGCCAGCAGTTGGAGGGTAGATAGCAATCAGCCCCAGCATTTT. This sequence encodes CASSWRVDSNQPQHF.